This T cell receptor beta chain was observed in a study of T-cell reconstitution after alpha-beta-depleted transplantation in children. The V gene end was trimmed by 7 bases and the J gene end by 5 bases; junction bases not matched to a gene: 8. The CDR3 sequence is 14 residues long. Preparation of the TCRbeta library used unique molecular identifiers. MiXCR, applied by TCRdb to the PCR reads, yields one record per CDR3 protein. The repertoire holds 500,000 or so distinct CDR3 sequences, with around a third as singletons. This TCR came from a human donor who donated a stem cell graft to a child with aplastic anemia. The sequencing here drew on PBMCs from the stem cell graft donor, taken from the stem cell graft. The chain has TRBV12-3 or TRBV12-4 and TRBJ2-1; the match to TRBD2 covers 7 bases. The CDR3 bases are TGTGCCAGCACTCTTGGGGGAGGGGACAATGAGCAGTTCTTC. It is translated as CASTLGGGDNEQFF.